This TCR beta chain was sequenced in a study of T cell repertoires in cytomegalovirus infection. About the research overall: Indications came from public TCR beta signatures; they pointed to CMV infection and to a matching HLA type.

MiXCR, applied by TCRdb to the reads, yields one record per CDR3 protein. The table records a few hundred thousand distinct CDR3 sequences, roughly a sixth of them present only once. General study results and limits: The cumulative frequency of public TCR beta families identified carriers of CMV plus the relevant HLA. There were HLA-C-restricted CMV-specific TCR beta clonotypes dominating the ex vivo response.

This clonotype was found many times. Its antigen is still unknown. This CDR3 region has 13 residues. Germline assignment: CDR1 SGHAT and CDR2 FQDESV (reference sequence). The V gene lost 6 bases and the J gene lost 8 bases, with 13 bases spanning the gap. The chain combines TRBV11-1 with TRBJ2-2, with D possibly matching TRBD2 (6 bases). Source material: PBMCs. The TCR sequence derives from a human donor in good health (CMV status not recorded). Some clones in this sample may be carry-over from other donors' samples. DNA for the CDR3: TGTGCCAGCAGTTCCCCGGGGGTTGGGGAGCTGTTTTTT. It encodes CASSSPGVGELFF.